This T cell receptor (beta chain) was profiled in a study of T-cell memory formation after mild COVID-19. CDR3 size: 14 residues. Germline V gene data show CDR1 as SGHRS and CDR2 as YFSETQ. V gave up 0 bases and J gave up 6 bases; unmatched junction bases: 4. Study observations and caveats: Contracting CD4+ clones were located mainly in CM and EM, and CD8+ clones in EMRA.

Points on this clonotype: Its antigen is currently unknown.

Using its own MiXCR run on the 5' RACE reads, TCRdb lists one record per CDR3 protein. The table lists about 290,000 distinct CDR3 sequences, 15% to 20% of them singletons. This TCR was recovered from a man between 18 and 35 years old who had mild COVID-19 (a few samples of this study predate the infection). Cell type and time point are not known. This chain joins TRBV5-1 and TRBJ2-7; 9 nucleotides align to TRBD1. Sequencing was performed on PBMCs or a T cell subset sorted from them (not recorded which). CDR3: CASSLEGQGGEQYV. The DNA of the CDR3 is TGCGCCAGCAGCTTGGAGGGACAGGGTGGCGAGCAGTACGTC.